The 30 T cell receptor beta chains presented below share a single source sample, sequenced in a study of cytomegalovirus exposure and HLA in healthy donors. PCR involved 60 Vbeta and 13 Jbeta primers. Assay used: immunoSEQ multiplex PCR; TCRdb lists only in-frame clones, some missing. The data hold around 150,000 clones, with almost 80% observed a single time. What was sequenced was PBMCs. The source is a male donor in good health and CMV-seronegative.

V is TRBV2 and J is TRBJ1-2; 11 bases agree with TRBD1. This CDR3 contains 13 residues. Looked up from germline, CDR1 is SNHLY and CDR2 is FYNNEI. V gave up 6 bases and J gave up 8 bases; unmatched junction bases: 5. The CDR3 region has the DNA TGTGCCAGCAGCCGGACAGGGGGCTCAGGCTACACCTTC. It encodes CASSRTGGSGYTF.

The V call is TRBV5-1, the J call TRBJ2-1, with TRBD2 matching over 12 bases. J lost 0 bases, V lost 4 bases, and 5 bases had no gene match. Germline CDR1 SGHRS, CDR2 YFSETQ. The CDR3 consists of 17 residues. Here the CDR3 reads CASSPGLAGPSYNEQFF. CDR3 bases: TGCGCCAGCAGCCCAGGACTAGCGGGGCCCTCCTACAATGAGCAGTTCTTC. The whole variable domain, filled in from reference TRBV5-1 and TRBJ2-1, reads KAGVTQTPRYLIKTRGQQVTLSCSPISGHRSVSWYQQTPGQGLQFLFEYFSETQRNKGNFPGRFSGRQFSNSRSEMNVSTLELGDSALYLCASSPGLAGPSYNEQFFGPGTRLTVL.

The chain carries TRBV30 and TRBJ1-2, with D possibly TRBD1 on 5 matching bases. There are 15 residues in the CDR3. Germline assignment: CDR1 GTSNPN and CDR2 SVGIG (reference sequence). V shed 4 bases and J shed 6 bases, with 21 bases lying between them. The CDR3 DNA sequence: TGTGCCTGGAACTACCCCGACAGCCCTGGGGATGGCTACACCTTC. It translates to CAWNYPDSPGDGYTF.

To note about this clone: The sample holds other DNA sequences that translate to the same CDR3. Written as DNA, the CDR3 is TGTGCCAGCAGCTTAGGCGGATCCTACGAGCAGTACTTC. It yields the protein CASSLGGSYEQYF. This chain connects TRBV11-2 to TRBJ2-7; D gene uncertain. CDR1 is SGHAT, CDR2 FQNNGV, per germline. This CDR3 spans 13 amino acids. Trimming cost V 1 base and J 1 base, with 5 bases left between them.

The V and J genes are TRBV28 and TRBJ1-4; D gene unclear. The V end was cut by 2 bases, the J end by 5 bases, with 9 bases between. Germline CDR1 is MDHEN and CDR2 is SYDVKM. The CDR3 contains 14 residues. The CDR3 nucleotides are TGTGCCAGCAGTTTAGCAGTGAAGAATGAAAAACTGTTTTTT. This gives the protein CASSLAVKNEKLFF.

The V call is TRBV27, the J call TRBJ1-2, with 10 bases lining up with TRBD1. CDR1 is MNHEY and CDR2 is SMNVEV in the germline V gene (reference sequence). This CDR3 has 14 amino acids. Trimming at V came to 5 bases and at J to 6 bases, leaving 6 bases not matched to a gene. The chain's CDR3 is CASSTGQGGNGYTF. The CDR3 DNA sequence: TGTGCCAGCAGTACTGGACAGGGGGGAAATGGCTACACCTTC.

This clone occurred a few times. This sequence joins TRBV7-9 and TRBJ2-3; maybe TRBD2 (7 bases). Germline CDR1 SEHNR, CDR2 FQNEAQ (reference sequence). Trimming stripped 0 bases from V and 4 bases from J, with 11 bases between. The CDR3 loop spans 15 amino acids. The CDR3 DNA follows: TGTGCCAGCAGCTTAGCGGGGGGGCCCTCAGATACGCAGTATTTT. Its translation is CASSLAGGPSDTQYF. The full variable domain, its missing parts supplied by reference TRBV7-9 and TRBJ2-3, is DTGVSQNPRHKITKRGQNVTFRCDPISEHNRLYWYRQTLGQGPEFLTYFQNEAQLEKSRLLSDRFSAERPKGSFSTLEIQRTEQGDSAMYLCASSLAGGPSDTQYFGPGTRLTVL.

This clone was seen a handful of times. The CDR3 region is CASSVGQGQGNTIYF. The CDR3 nucleotides read TGTGCCAGCAGCGTAGGGCAGGGGCAGGGAAACACCATATATTTT. The chain joins TRBV9 to TRBJ1-3, with D possibly being TRBD1 (6 bases). CDR1 and CDR2 (germline): SGDLS, YYNGEE. CDR3 length: 15 residues. The ends were cut back, 0 bases at V and 4 bases at J, with 11 bases in the middle.

CDR3 in DNA: TGTGCCTGGAGAGGGGGGGGGAATCGCTATGAAAAACTGTTTTTT. This sequence encodes CAWRGGGNRYEKLFF. The rearrangement joins TRBV30 to TRBJ1-4; D perhaps matches TRBD1 (6 bases). Looked up from germline, CDR1 is GTSNPN and CDR2 is SVGIG (reference sequence). The CDR3 sequence is 15 residues long. Trimming left V 3 bases short and J 6 bases short, with 17 bases between.

The chain is built from TRBV6-5 and TRBJ2-3; perhaps TRBD2 as D (6 bases). The CDR3 covers 14 residues. Trimming took 4 bases from V and 6 from J, leaving 14 bases between them. CDR1 and CDR2 from the germline V gene are MNHEY and SVGAGI. CDR3 coding DNA: TGTGCCAGCAGTTGGAGGGGCCGCATGGATACGCAGTATTTT. Its translation: CASSWRGRMDTQYF.

Only one count was recorded for this clone. The CDR3, as DNA: TGTGCCAGCTCACCACAGGGGCACGAGCAGTACTTC. It yields the protein CASSPQGHEQYF. This sequence joins TRBV18 and TRBJ2-7, with a possible D match to TRBD1 (5 bases). V lost 1 base, J lost 5 bases, and 6 bases lay in between. Germline V lookup: CDR1 KGHSH, CDR2 LQKENI. The length of the CDR3 is 12 residues. Full variable domain (remainder filled in from reference TRBV18 and TRBJ2-7): NAGVMQNPRHLVRRRGQEARLRCSPMKGHSHVYWYRQLPEEGLKFMVYLQKENIIDESGMPKERFSAEFPKEGPSILRIQQVVRGDSAAYFCASSPQGHEQYFGPGTRLTVT.

The J gene is TRBJ2-2, the V gene TRBV19; the D gene is possibly TRBD1 (6 bases). The V gene lost 7 bases and the J gene lost 6 bases, with 18 bases spanning the gap. The V gene's germline CDR1 is LNHDA and CDR2 SQIVND (reference sequence). The CDR3 extends over 15 amino acids. In DNA, the CDR3 is TGTGCCAGTACCCCAGTCCAGGGGTCGGCCGGGGAGCTGTTTTTT. Translation gives CASTPVQGSAGELFF.

This clone was seen once. This sequence joins TRBV7-2 and TRBJ2-3, with D unresolved. The CDR3 has 15 residues. Trimming removed 1 base at V and 0 bases at J, with 8 bases between. CDR1 is SGHTA, CDR2 FQGNSA, per germline. In DNA, the CDR3 is TGTGCCAGCAGCTTAGGCGTGACTAGCACAGATACGCAGTATTTT. This encodes CASSLGVTSTDTQYF.

V gene TRBV4-2 combines with J gene TRBJ2-2; tentatively, D is TRBD2 (7 bases). The CDR3 is 16 amino acids. Trimming cost V 1 base and J 3 bases, with 12 bases left between them. Germline values: CDR1 LGHNA, CDR2 YNFKEQ. In DNA form, the CDR3 reads TGTGCCAGCAGCCAAGGGGGGGGCCCGGACACCGGGGAGCTGTTTTTT. Amino acid sequence: CASSQGGGPDTGELFF.

The chain is built from TRBV7-2 and TRBJ2-5; no definite D call. Germline-derived CDR1 and CDR2 are SGHTA and FQGNSA. Trimming pared 5 bases from V and 3 bases from J, leaving 4 bases between. CDR3 length equals 11 residues. The chain's CDR3 is CASSLKETQYF. In DNA form, the CDR3 reads TGTGCCAGCAGCCTAAAAGAGACCCAGTACTTC.

This clone was seen more than once but under ten times. The chain couples TRBV28 to TRBJ2-3; 8 bases are a match to TRBD1. V lost 5 bases and J lost 6; bases outside the gene matches: 13. This CDR3 region has 16 residues. The germline CDR1 and CDR2 sequences are MDHEN and SYDVKM. DNA of the CDR3: TGTGCCAGCAGTCCAGGGGGCGGGTCGGGATGGGATACGCAGTATTTT. Residues: CASSPGGGSGWDTQYF.

The V call is TRBV4-2, the J call TRBJ2-3; TRBD1 matches at 11 bases. The CDR3 covers 16 residues. CDR1 LGHNA and CDR2 YNFKEQ come from the germline V gene. J was trimmed by 3 bases and V by 2 bases; bases with no gene match: 4. The DNA for the CDR3 is TGTGCCAGCAGCCAAAAAGGGACAGGGGGTACAGATACGCAGTATTTT. Its protein is CASSQKGTGGTDTQYF.

The CDR3 sequence: CASRKTGGNYGYTF. DNA of the CDR3: TGTGCCAGCAGGAAGACAGGGGGTAACTATGGCTACACCTTC. The chain uses TRBV6-5 and TRBJ1-2; 9 bases match TRBD1. The germline V gene has CDR1 MNHEY and CDR2 SVGAGI. Trimming took 6 bases from V and 1 from J; bases not matched to a gene: 3. This CDR3 is built from 14 residues.

V gene TRBV28 combines with J gene TRBJ2-7, with 7 bases aligning to TRBD2. CDR3 size: 15 residues. After removal of 2 bases from V and 6 bases from J, the junction contained 10 bases not matched to a gene. Germline CDR1 and CDR2: MDHEN and SYDVKM. CDR3 protein: CASSLLAETLIEQYF. CDR3 sequence (DNA): TGTGCCAGCAGTTTACTAGCGGAGACGTTAATCGAGCAGTACTTC. Looking up the rest from reference TRBV28 and TRBJ2-7 gives the full variable domain: DVKVTQSSRYLVKRTGEKVFLECVQDMDHENMFWYRQDPGLGLRLIYFSYDVKMKEKGDIPEGYSVSREKKERFSLILESASTNQTSMYLCASSLLAETLIEQYFGPGTRLTVT.

The rearrangement uses TRBV7-3 and TRBJ2-5, with D perhaps TRBD2 (7 bases). The J call could be wrong; TRBJ2-7 is a better fit for the DNA end. Germline V gene sequence: CDR1 SGHTA, CDR2 FQGTGA. The CDR3 is 13 amino acids. The CDR3 nucleotides are TGTGCCAGCAGCTTAGGGGAGGGGGACGAGCAGTACTTC. Encoded protein: CASSLGEGDEQYF.

For this clone: One end of the junction is discordant with germline, which a read error may explain. The chain has TRBV14 and TRBJ2-7; tentatively, D is TRBD2 (7 bases). Germline V lookup: CDR1 SGHDN, CDR2 FVKESK. The CDR3 spans 13 residues. Written as DNA, the CDR3 is TGTGCCAGCAGCCAGGGGGAGGGGACACCTGTTCGCTTC. This translates into CASSQGEGTPVRF.

This rearrangement joins TRBV29-1 to TRBJ1-4; the match to TRBD1 covers 7 bases. V trimming: 6 bases; J trimming: 0 bases; junction bases outside the gene matches: 4. Per the germline V gene, CDR1 is SQVTM and CDR2 is ANQGSEA. The CDR3 spans 14 residues. This chain's CDR3 is CSVGTAPTNEKLFF. The CDR3 DNA sequence: TGCAGCGTCGGGACAGCACCAACTAATGAAAAACTGTTTTTT.

The chain is built from TRBV9 and TRBJ2-5; possible D gene TRBD2, 6 bases. There are 14 residues in the CDR3. V lost 0 bases, J lost 5 bases, and 11 bases lay in between. Germline V gene sequence: CDR1 SGDLS, CDR2 YYNGEE. CDR3 in amino acids: CASSVEEGDETQYF. CDR3 coding DNA: TGTGCCAGCAGCGTAGAGGAGGGAGACGAGACCCAGTACTTC. The full variable domain, completed using reference TRBV9 and TRBJ2-5, is DSGVTQTPKHLITATGQRVTLRCSPRSGDLSVYWYQQSLDQGLQFLIQYYNGEERAKGNILERFSAQQFPDLHSELNLSSLELGDSALYFCASSVEEGDETQYFGPGTRLLVL.

The V and J genes are TRBV7-2 and TRBJ2-1; weak D call: TRBD2 (5 bases). Germline-derived CDR1 and CDR2 are SGHTA and FQGNSA. Trimming stripped 7 bases from V and 5 bases from J, with 24 bases between. This CDR3 region has 17 residues. The DNA for the CDR3 is TGTGCCAGCACCTCCCGAGCCGGGGTCGGAACAAACAATGAGCAGTTCTTC. It codes for CASTSRAGVGTNNEQFF.

The chain employs TRBV21-1 and TRBJ2-1; whether TRBD2, the table's D call, matches the DNA was not checked. TRBV21-1 represents a pseudogene. This CDR3 has 12 amino acids. The CDR3 DNA reads as TGTGCCAGCAGACGGGGGATCAATGAGCAGTTCTTC. Translated: CASRRGINEQFF.

The chain combines TRBV18 with TRBJ2-2; D is unclear. The CDR3 totals 15 residues. V dropped 0 bases and J dropped 6 bases, with 11 bases sitting between them. Germline lookup yields CDR1 KGHSH and CDR2 LQKENI. CDR3 amino acids: CASSPPFEDSGELFF. Here the CDR3 DNA reads TGTGCCAGCTCACCACCGTTCGAGGATTCCGGGGAGCTGTTTTTT.

This clone appeared once. This chain uses TRBV5-6 with TRBJ2-5; 7 positions agree with TRBD2. Losses at the gene ends were 2 bases for V and 5 bases for J; bases not matched to a gene: 6. Germline V lookup: CDR1 SGHDT, CDR2 YYEEEE. The CDR3 contains 14 residues. The CDR3 region is CASSFGLEYETQYF. CDR3 sequence (DNA): TGTGCCAGCAGCTTCGGACTAGAGTATGAGACCCAGTACTTC.

The chain carries TRBV7-8 and TRBJ1-2; a possible D gene is TRBD1 (6 bases). Trimming cost V 5 bases and J 3 bases, with 13 bases left between them. This CDR3 spans 14 amino acids. Germline CDR1 is SGHVS and CDR2 is FQNEAQ. The CDR3 reads CASSEGGVYYGYTF. DNA of the CDR3: TGTGCCAGCAGCGAGGGGGGGGTTTACTATGGCTACACCTTC.

The rearrangement uses TRBV19 and TRBJ1-5; no reliable D call. The CDR3 spans 14 residues. V was trimmed by 3 bases and J by 0 bases, leaving 6 bases between them. Looked up from germline, CDR1 is LNHDA and CDR2 is SQIVND (reference sequence). CDR3 nucleotides: TGTGCCAGTAGTATCGTTAGTAGCAATCAGCCCCAGCATTTT. Amino acids: CASSIVSSNQPQHF.

The V gene is TRBV18, the J gene TRBJ2-5, with TRBD1 identical over 8 bases. Germline values: CDR1 KGHSH, CDR2 LQKENI. The CDR3 covers 15 residues. Unmatched junction bases numbered 7, after V lost 2 bases and J lost 5 bases. CDR3 sequence reads: CASSPSQGARETQYF. Here the CDR3 DNA reads TGTGCCAGCTCACCATCGCAGGGGGCTCGGGAGACCCAGTACTTC.